Sequencing of this T cell receptor beta chain was carried out in a study of blood T cell repertoires in COVID-19. In its sample, this clone was seen once. Germline V gene lookup returns CDR1 LNHNV and CDR2 YYDKDF (reference sequence). Trimming removed 0 bases from V and 0 bases from J, with 14 bases in between. There are 17 residues in the CDR3. Patients from Seattle were sampled longitudinally, starting during active infection. The data were produced by immunoSEQ multiplex PCR, yet TCRdb's version contains in-frame clones alone and is incomplete. The table lists around 150,000 clones, less than 85% of them singletons.

This chain joins TRBV15 and TRBJ1-2; D is possibly TRBD1 (6 bases). This clonotype was obtained from a middle-aged woman with COVID-19, enrolled during active disease. The sample consisted of peripheral blood. In nucleotides, the CDR3 is TGTGCCACCAGCAGAGATGCAGGGGCCATTCCTAACTATGGCTACACCTTC. Amino acids: CATSRDAGAIPNYGYTF.